The rows below give T cell receptor beta chains drawn from one sample of a study of cytomegalovirus exposure and HLA in healthy donors. The protocol was immunoSEQ multiplex PCR, while the TCRdb copy is restricted to in-frame clones and leaves out a portion. The sample consists of some 56,000 clones, roughly 50% of them appearing once. The source material was PBMCs. These receptors all stem from a human donor in good health. Each CDR3 is given with its conserved first and last residue. Fields, in order: CDR3 protein, V gene, D gene. The D gene is left open where the match is weak.

cdr3_aa: CASSLGTGLAEQYF
v_call: TRBV11-2
d_call: TRBD1

cdr3_aa: CASSLGVQGIYEQYF
v_call: TRBV11-2
d_call: NA

cdr3_aa: CASSQPPTEAFF
v_call: TRBV4-1
d_call: NA

cdr3_aa: CASSRTREYEQYF
v_call: TRBV6-1
d_call: TRBD2

cdr3_aa: CASSATSGGITDTQYF
v_call: TRBV5-1
d_call: TRBD2

cdr3_aa: CARRPGGANTGELFF
v_call: TRBV30
d_call: TRBD2

cdr3_aa: CASSSPGLSSYEQYF
v_call: TRBV5-4
d_call: NA

cdr3_aa: CASSQVENTEAFF
v_call: TRBV4-1
d_call: NA

cdr3_aa: CASTPDRGYTLSGANVLTF
v_call: TRBV7-8
d_call: TRBD1

cdr3_aa: CASSERPRQGHGYTF
v_call: TRBV6-1
d_call: TRBD1

cdr3_aa: CASSLTGEQYF
v_call: TRBV5-4
d_call: NA

cdr3_aa: CASSVGQGSGAFF
v_call: TRBV27
d_call: TRBD1

cdr3_aa: CASSIDRVAWNF
v_call: TRBV19
d_call: TRBD1

cdr3_aa: CSASWQGGQYF
v_call: TRBV20-1
d_call: NA

cdr3_aa: CASRSSSGNTIYF
v_call: TRBV6-1
d_call: NA